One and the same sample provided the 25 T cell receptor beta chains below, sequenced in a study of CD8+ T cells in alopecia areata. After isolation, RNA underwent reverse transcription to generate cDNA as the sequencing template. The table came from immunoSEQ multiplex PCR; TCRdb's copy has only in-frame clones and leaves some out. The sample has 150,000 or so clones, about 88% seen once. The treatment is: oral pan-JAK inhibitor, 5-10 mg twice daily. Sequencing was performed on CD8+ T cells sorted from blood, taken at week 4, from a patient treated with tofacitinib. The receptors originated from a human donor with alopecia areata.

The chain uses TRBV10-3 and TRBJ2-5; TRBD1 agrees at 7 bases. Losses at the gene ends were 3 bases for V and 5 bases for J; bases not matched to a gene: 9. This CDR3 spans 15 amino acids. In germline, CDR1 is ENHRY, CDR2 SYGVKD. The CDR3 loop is CAISEPQGEDETQYF. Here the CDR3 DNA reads TGTGCCATCAGTGAACCGCAGGGGGAAGACGAGACCCAGTACTTC.

The CDR3 DNA reads as TGCAGCGTTGCGAGGACAGGGGACGAGCAGTACTTC. Translated: CSVARTGDEQYF. The chain employs TRBV29-1 and TRBJ2-7, with 9 nucleotides matching TRBD1. The V gene's germline CDR1 is SQVTM and CDR2 ANQGSEA. The CDR3 consists of 12 residues. V lost 4 bases to trimming and J lost 5 bases; unmatched junction nucleotides: 3.

This CDR3 reads CASSLDGTSGWSQETQYF. The CDR3 DNA sequence: TGTGCCAGCAGCTTAGACGGGACTAGCGGGTGGTCCCAAGAGACCCAGTACTTC. V usage is TRBV7-9 and J usage is TRBJ2-5; TRBD2 aligns across 12 bases. The CDR3 runs to 18 residues. With V trimmed by 1 base and J by 1 base, 7 bases remained unmatched. Germline V gene lookup returns CDR1 SEHNR and CDR2 FQNEAQ (reference sequence).

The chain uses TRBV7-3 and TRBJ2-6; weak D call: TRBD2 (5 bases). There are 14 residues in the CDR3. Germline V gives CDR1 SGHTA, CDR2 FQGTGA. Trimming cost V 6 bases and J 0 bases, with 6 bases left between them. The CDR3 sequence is CASSGGSGANVLTF. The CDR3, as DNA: TGTGCCAGCAGTGGAGGCTCTGGGGCCAACGTCCTGACTTTC.

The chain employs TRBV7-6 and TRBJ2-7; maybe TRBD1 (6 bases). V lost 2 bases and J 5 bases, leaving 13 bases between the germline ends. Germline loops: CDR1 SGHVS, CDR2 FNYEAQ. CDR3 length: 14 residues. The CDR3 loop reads CASSLSLTGNEQYF. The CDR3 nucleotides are TGTGCCAGCAGCTTATCCTTAACAGGGAACGAGCAGTACTTC.

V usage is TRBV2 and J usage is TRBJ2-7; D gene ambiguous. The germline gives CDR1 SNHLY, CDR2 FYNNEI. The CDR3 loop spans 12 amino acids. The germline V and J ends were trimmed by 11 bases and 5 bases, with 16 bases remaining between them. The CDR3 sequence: CAATRRANEQYF. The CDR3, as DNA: TGTGCCGCGACGAGAAGGGCCAACGAGCAGTACTTC.

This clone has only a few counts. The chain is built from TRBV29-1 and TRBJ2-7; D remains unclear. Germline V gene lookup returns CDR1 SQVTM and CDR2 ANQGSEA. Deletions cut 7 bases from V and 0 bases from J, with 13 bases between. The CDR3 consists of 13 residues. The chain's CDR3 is CSARLPVSYEQYF. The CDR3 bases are TGCAGCGCTCGGCTTCCGGTCTCCTACGAGCAGTACTTC.

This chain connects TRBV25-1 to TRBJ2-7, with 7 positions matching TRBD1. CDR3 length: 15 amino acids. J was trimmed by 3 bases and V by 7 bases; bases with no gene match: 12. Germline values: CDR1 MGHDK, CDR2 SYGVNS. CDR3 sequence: CASTAPQTGFYEQYF. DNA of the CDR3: TGTGCCAGCACAGCCCCTCAGACAGGGTTCTACGAGCAGTACTTC.

DNA for the CDR3: TGTGCCACCAGCGGGACCTACGAGCAGTACTTC. Translated, it gives CATSGTYEQYF. The chain joins TRBV15 to TRBJ2-7; D unresolved. V lost 5 bases to trimming and J lost 2 bases, with 4 bases between them. Per the germline V gene, CDR1 is LNHNV and CDR2 is YYDKDF (reference sequence). The CDR3 is 11 amino acids.

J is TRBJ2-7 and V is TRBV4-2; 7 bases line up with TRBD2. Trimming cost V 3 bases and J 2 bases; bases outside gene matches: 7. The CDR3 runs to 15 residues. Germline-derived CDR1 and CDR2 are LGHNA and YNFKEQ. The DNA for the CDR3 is TGTGCCAGCAGCCACGGACTCGCGGGGGCCTACGAGCAGTACTTC. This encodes CASSHGLAGAYEQYF.

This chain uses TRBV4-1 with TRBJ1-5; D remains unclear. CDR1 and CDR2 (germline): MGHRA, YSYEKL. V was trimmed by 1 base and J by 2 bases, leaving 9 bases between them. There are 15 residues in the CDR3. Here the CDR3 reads CASSQAGLGNQPQHF. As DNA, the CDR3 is TGCGCCAGCAGCCAAGCGGGGTTAGGCAATCAGCCCCAGCATTTT.

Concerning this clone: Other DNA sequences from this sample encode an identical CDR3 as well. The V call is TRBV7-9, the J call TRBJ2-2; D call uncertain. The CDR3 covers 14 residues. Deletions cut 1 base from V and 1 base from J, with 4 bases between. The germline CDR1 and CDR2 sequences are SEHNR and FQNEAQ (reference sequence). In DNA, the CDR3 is TGTGCCAGCAGCTTAGGGGGGAACACCGGGGAGCTGTTTTTT. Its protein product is CASSLGGNTGELFF.

CDR3 nucleotide sequence: TGTGCCAGCAGTGGGGCCGGGAGGGCCGACGAGCAGTACTTC. The encoded protein is CASSGAGRADEQYF. The chain couples TRBV25-1 to TRBJ2-7; 8 positions match TRBD2. The CDR3 runs to 14 residues. Germline assignment: CDR1 MGHDK and CDR2 SYGVNS. V lost 4 bases, J lost 5 bases, and 7 bases stayed unmatched.

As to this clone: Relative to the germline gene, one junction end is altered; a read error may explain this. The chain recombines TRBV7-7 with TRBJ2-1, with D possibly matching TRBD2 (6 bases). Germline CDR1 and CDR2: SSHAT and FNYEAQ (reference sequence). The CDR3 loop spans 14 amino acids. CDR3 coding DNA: TGTGCTAGCAGCCCCCACAGCGGGTCGGATGAGCAGTTCTTC. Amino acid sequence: CASSPHSGSDEQFF.

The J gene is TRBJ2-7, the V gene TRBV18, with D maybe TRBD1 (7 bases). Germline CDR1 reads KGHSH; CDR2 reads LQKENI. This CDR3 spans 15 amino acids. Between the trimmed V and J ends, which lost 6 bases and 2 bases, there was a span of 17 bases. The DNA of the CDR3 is TGTGCCAGCTCGTCGCAGGGGGGATTTCCCTACGAGCAGTACTTC. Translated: CASSSQGGFPYEQYF.

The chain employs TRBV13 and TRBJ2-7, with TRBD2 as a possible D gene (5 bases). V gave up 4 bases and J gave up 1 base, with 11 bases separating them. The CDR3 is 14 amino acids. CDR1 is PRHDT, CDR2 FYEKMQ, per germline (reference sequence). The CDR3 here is CASSSNSGSYEQYF. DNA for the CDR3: TGTGCCAGCAGCTCAAATTCGGGATCCTACGAGCAGTACTTC.

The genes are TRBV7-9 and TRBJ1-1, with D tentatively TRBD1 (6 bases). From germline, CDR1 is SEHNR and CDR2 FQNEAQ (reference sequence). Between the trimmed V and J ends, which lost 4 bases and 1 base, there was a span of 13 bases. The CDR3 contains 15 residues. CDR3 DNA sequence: TGTGCCAGCAGCTCTTATCGGACAGAGAACACTGAAGCTTTCTTT. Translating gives CASSSYRTENTEAFF.

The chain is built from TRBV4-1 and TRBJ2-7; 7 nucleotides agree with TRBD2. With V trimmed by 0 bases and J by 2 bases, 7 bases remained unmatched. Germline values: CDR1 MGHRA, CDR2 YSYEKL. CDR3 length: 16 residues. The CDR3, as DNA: TGCGCCAGCAGCCAAGATGGCGGGAGCACAACCTACGAGCAGTACTTC. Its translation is CASSQDGGSTTYEQYF.

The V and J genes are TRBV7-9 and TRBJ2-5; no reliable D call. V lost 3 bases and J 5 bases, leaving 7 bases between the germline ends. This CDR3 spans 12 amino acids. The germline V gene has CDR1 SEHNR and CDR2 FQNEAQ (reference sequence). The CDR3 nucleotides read TGTGCCAGCAGCTTGGGCCCCGAGACCCAGTACTTC. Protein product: CASSLGPETQYF.

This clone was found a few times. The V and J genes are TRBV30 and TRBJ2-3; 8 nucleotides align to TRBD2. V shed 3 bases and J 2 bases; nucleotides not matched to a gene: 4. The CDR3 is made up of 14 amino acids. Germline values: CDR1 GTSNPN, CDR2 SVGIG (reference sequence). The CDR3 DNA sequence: TGTGCCTGGAGCGTAGCGGGAACCACAGATACGCAGTATTTT. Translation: CAWSVAGTTDTQYF.

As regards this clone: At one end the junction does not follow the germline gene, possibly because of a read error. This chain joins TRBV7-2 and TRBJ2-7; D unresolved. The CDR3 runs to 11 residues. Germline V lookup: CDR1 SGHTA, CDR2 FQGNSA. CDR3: CASSQPRRKDF. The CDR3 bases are TGTGCCAGCAGCCAGCCCCGTAGAAAGGACTTC.

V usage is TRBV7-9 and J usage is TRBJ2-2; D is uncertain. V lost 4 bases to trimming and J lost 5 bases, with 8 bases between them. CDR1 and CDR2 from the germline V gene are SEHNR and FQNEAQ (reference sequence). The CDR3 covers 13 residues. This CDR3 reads CASSSDWTGELFF. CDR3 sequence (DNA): TGTGCCAGCAGCTCAGACTGGACCGGGGAGCTGTTTTTT.

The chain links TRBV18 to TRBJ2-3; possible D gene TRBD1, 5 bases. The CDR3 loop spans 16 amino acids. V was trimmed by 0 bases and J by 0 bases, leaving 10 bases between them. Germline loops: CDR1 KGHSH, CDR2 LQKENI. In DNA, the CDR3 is TGTGCCAGCTCACCACCCTTGGGGCTAAGCACAGATACGCAGTATTTT. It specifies CASSPPLGLSTDTQYF.

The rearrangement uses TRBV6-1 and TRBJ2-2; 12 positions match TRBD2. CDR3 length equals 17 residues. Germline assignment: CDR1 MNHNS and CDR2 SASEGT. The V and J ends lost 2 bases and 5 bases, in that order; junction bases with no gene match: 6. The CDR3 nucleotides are TGTGCCAGCAGTGAACCCAAGACTAGCGGGGGAACCGGGGAGCTGTTTTTT. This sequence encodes CASSEPKTSGGTGELFF.

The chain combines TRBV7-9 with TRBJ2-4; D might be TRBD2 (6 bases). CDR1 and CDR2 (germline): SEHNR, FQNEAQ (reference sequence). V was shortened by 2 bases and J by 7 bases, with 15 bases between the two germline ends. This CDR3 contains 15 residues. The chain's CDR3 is CASSLTGQGGNIQYF. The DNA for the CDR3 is TGTGCCAGCAGCTTAACGGGCCAGGGAGGCAACATTCAGTACTTC.